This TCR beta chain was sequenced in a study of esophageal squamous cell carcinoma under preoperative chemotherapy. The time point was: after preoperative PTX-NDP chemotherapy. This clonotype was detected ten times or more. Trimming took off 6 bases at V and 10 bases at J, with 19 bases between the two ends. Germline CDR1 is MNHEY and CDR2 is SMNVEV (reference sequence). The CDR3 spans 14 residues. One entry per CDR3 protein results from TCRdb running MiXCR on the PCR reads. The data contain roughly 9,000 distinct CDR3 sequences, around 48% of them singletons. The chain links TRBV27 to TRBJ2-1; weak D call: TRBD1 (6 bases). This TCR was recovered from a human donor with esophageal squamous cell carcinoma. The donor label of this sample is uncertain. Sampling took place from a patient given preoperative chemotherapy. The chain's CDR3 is CASRRTGSSYEQFF. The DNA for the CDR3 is TGTGCCAGCAGACGTACAGGGAGCTCCTACGAGCAGTTCTTC.